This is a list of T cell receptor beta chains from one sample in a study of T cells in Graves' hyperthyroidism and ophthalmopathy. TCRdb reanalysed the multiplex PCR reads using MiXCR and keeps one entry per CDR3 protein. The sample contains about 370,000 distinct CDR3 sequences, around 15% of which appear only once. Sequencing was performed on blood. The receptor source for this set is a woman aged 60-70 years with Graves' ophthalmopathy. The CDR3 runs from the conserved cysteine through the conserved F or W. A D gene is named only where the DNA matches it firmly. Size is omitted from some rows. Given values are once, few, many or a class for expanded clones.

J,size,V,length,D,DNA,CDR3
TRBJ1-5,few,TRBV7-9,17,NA,TGTGCCAGCAGCTTAGGGGTCGGTTGGAATAGCAATCAGCCCCAGCATTTT,CASSLGVGWNSNQPQHF
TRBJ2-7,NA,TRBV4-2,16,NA,TGTGCCAGCAGCCAGACTCGGGGTACAGGGCCTGGCGAGCAGTACTTC,CASSQTRGTGPGEQYF
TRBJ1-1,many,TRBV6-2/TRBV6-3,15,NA,TGTGCCAGCAGCCTCCCGCTACACGGGAACACTGAAGCTTTCTTT,CASSLPLHGNTEAFF
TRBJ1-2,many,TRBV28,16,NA,TGTGCCAGCAGCTCAAATCAGGGAGTCAGATACTATGGCTACACCTTC,CASSSNQGVRYYGYTF
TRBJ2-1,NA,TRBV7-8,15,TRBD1,TGTGCCAGCAGCTTAAAAACCTGGACAGGGAATGAGCAGTTCTTC,CASSLKTWTGNEQFF
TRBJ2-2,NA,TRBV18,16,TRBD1,TGTGCCAGCTCACCATTCGGACAGGGGGGCACCGGGGAGCTGTTTTTT,CASSPFGQGGTGELFF
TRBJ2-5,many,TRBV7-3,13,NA,TGTGCCAGCAGCCTCGACTCTCAAGAGACCCAGTACTTC,CASSLDSQETQYF
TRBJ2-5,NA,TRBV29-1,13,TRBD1,TGCAGCGCTGAAACAGGGGGTGGGGAGACCCAGTACTTC,CSAETGGGETQYF
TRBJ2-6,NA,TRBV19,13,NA,TGTGCCAGTAGTCAGGAACAGGTAAACGTCCTGACTTTC,CASSQEQVNVLTF
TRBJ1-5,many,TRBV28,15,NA,TGTGCCAGCAGTTCTCAGGACGGTATCAATCAGCCCCAGCATTTT,CASSSQDGINQPQHF
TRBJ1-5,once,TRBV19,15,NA,TGTGCCAGTAGTATCGGGCAGGGAGGGGATCAGCCCCAGCATTTT,CASSIGQGGDQPQHF
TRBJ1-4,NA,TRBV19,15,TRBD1,TGTGCCAGTAGGTCCGGGGACAGGAGTCATGAAAAACTGTTTTTT,CASRSGDRSHEKLFF
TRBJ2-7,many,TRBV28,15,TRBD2,TGTGCCAGCAGTCACCGACTAGCGGGAGTGTCCGAGCAGTACTTC,CASSHRLAGVSEQYF
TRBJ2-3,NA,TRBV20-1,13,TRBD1,TGCAGTGCTAGGGGTCCAACAGGGGCTCCCGTGTATTTT,CSARGPTGAPVYF
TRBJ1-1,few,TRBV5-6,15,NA,TGTGCCAGCAGCTTGCTACCGGGGGGGTACACTGAAGCTTTCTTT,CASSLLPGGYTEAFF
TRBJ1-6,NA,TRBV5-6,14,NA,TGTGCCAGCAGCTACAAGACCTGGGATTCACCCCTCCACTTT,CASSYKTWDSPLHF
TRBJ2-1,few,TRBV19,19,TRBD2,TGTGCCAGTAGTATAGATCCAGCCCAGAGCGGGAGCCGGTACAATGAGCAGTTCTTC,CASSIDPAQSGSRYNEQFF
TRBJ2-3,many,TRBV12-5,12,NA,TGTGCTAGTGGTTTGGGGATAGATACGCAGTATTTT,CASGLGIDTQYF
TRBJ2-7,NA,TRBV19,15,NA,TGTGCCAGTAGGGAACGAGGGAATGGGGCCTACGAGCAGTACTTC,CASRERGNGAYEQYF
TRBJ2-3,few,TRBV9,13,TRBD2,TGTGCCAGCCGGCGGGAGGGCACAGATACGCAGTATTTT,CASRREGTDTQYF
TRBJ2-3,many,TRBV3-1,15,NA,TGTGCCAGCAGCCAAGGTGGTAGCGACACAGATACGCAGTATTTT,CASSQGGSDTDTQYF
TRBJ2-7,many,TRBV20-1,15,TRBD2,TGCAGTGCTAGAGACCCTAGCGGGAGGGGGTACGAGCAGTACTTC,CSARDPSGRGYEQYF
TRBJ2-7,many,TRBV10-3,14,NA,TGTGCCATCAGTGAGTCGGACAGTGCCTACGAGCAGTACTTC,CAISESDSAYEQYF
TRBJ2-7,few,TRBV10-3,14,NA,TGTGCCACCCGAGGGGTGGGAGGCTCCTACGAGCAGTACTTC,CATRGVGGSYEQYF
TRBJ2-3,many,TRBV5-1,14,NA,TGCGCCAGCAGCGCCGGACAGTTGGCAGATACGCAGTATTTT,CASSAGQLADTQYF
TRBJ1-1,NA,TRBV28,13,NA,TGTGCCAGCAGCCCAACAATGAACACTGAAGCTTTCTTT,CASSPTMNTEAFF
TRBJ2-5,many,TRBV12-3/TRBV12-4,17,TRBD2,TGTGCCAGCAGCCCCAGGGGGGTAGCGGGAGGTCGAGAGACCCAGTACTTC,CASSPRGVAGGRETQYF
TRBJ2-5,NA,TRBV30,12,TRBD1,TGTGCCGCACAGGGGGACCAAGAGACCCAGTACTTC,CAAQGDQETQYF
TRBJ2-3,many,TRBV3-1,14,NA,TGTGCCAGCAGCCAAGTTCGGGCGGGAGATACGCAGTATTTT,CASSQVRAGDTQYF
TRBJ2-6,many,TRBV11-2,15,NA,TGTGCCAGCAGCTTAACGGTCTCTGGGGCCAACGTCCTGACTTTC,CASSLTVSGANVLTF
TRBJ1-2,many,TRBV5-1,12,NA,TGCGCCAGCAGCCCGGACTCGCGCGGCTACACCTTC,CASSPDSRGYTF
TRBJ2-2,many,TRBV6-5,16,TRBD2,TGTGCCAGCAGTTACTCGGCGGGAGAAGTCCCCGGGGAGCTGTTTTTT,CASSYSAGEVPGELFF
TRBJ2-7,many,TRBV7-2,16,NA,TGTGCCAGCAGCCCTTTGCCAGCGGTAAGCTCCTACGAGCAGTACTTC,CASSPLPAVSSYEQYF
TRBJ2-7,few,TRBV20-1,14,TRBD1,TGCAGTCCCGGCACGGGACAGGGACTATACGAGCAGTACTTC,CSPGTGQGLYEQYF
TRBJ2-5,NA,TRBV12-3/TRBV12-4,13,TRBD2,TGTGCCAGCGGGACTAGCGGAGAAGAGACCCAGTACTTC,CASGTSGEETQYF
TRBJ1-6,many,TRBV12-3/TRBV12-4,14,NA,TGTGCCAGCAGTTTTGGCAGGGGTGACTCACCCCTCCACTTT,CASSFGRGDSPLHF
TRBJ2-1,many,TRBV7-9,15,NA,TGTGCCAGCAGCCAACCAGGGACATACGGGCATGAGCAGTTCTTC,CASSQPGTYGHEQFF
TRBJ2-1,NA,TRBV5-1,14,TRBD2,TGCGCCAGCAGCTCAAGTACTCTAGCGGCCCAACCGTTCTTC,CASSSSTLAAQPFF
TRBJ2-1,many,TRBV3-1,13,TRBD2,TGTGCCAGCAGCGAGCGGGGAAACAATGAGCAGTTCTTC,CASSERGNNEQFF
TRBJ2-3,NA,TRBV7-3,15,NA,TGTGCCAGCAGCTTAGTCGTGGGAGCAACAGATACGCAGTATTTT,CASSLVVGATDTQYF
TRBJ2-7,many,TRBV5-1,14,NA,TGCGCCAGCAGCTTGGCTGAGTCTCTTAGCGAGCAGTACTTC,CASSLAESLSEQYF
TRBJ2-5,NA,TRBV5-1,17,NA,TGCGCCAGCACCGAAGGGAGGTTTGCAGGAGCCGAAGAGACCCAGTACTTC,CASTEGRFAGAEETQYF
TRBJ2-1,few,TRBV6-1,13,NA,TGTGCCAGCAGTGAGGCTAGCCACAATGAGCAGTTCTTC,CASSEASHNEQFF
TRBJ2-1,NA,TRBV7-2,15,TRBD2,TGTGCCAGCAGCTCAACCGGGACTAGCCCCTTGGGGCAGTTCTTC,CASSSTGTSPLGQFF
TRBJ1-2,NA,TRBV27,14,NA,TGTGCCAGCAGTTTTCAGCCGGATGTTTCTGGCTACACCTTC,CASSFQPDVSGYTF
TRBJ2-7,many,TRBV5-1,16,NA,TGCGCCAGCAGCCGGCCTAGGGGAGGTGGTGAGTACGAGCAGTACTTC,CASSRPRGGGEYEQYF
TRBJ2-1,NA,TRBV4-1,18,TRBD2,TGCGCCAGCAGCCTACTCTACCCTGGGACTAGCTCCTACAATGAGCAGTTCTTC,CASSLLYPGTSSYNEQFF
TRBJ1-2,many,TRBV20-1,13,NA,TGCAGTGCTAGAGAAGAGGGATTCTATGGCTACACCTTC,CSAREEGFYGYTF
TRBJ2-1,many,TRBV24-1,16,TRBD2,TGTGCCACCAGTGACCGTAGCGGGGGCTCCTACAATGAGCAGTTCTTC,CATSDRSGGSYNEQFF
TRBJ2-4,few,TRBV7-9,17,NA,TGTGCCAGCAGCTTGCGAACGGGTCCCGGGGACAAAAACATTCAGTACTTC,CASSLRTGPGDKNIQYF
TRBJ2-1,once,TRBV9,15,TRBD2,TGTGCCAGCAGCGAGGGACTAGCCCTACTCAATGAGCAGTTCTTC,CASSEGLALLNEQFF
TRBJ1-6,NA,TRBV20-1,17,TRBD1,TGCAGTGCTAGAGATCAAATGGGGACAGGGGGGTATTCACCCCTCCACTTT,CSARDQMGTGGYSPLHF
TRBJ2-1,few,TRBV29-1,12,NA,TGCAGCGCCAGCGTGGGTTTCGATGAGCAGTTCTTC,CSASVGFDEQFF